These 29 T cell receptor beta chains originate from one sample sequenced in a study of T cells in Graves' hyperthyroidism and ophthalmopathy. Researchers took RNA transcripts and amplified the TCR beta CDR3 regions from them. HTBI primers drove first-round RT-PCR of the TCR CDR3. TCRdb redid the calling of the multiplex PCR reads with MiXCR, one entry per CDR3 protein. This table holds hundreds of thousands of distinct CDR3 sequences, roughly 14% found once. The specimen sequenced was blood. These receptors were taken from a woman in her thirties with Graves' hyperthyroidism.

This chain uses TRBV28 with TRBJ1-4; 7 bases align to TRBD1. V lost 8 bases and J lost 4; bases outside the gene matches: 10. Germline CDR1 is MDHEN and CDR2 is SYDVKM. This CDR3 is 15 amino acids long. In DNA form, the CDR3 reads TGTGCCAGCCAAGTGGACGGGACAGTTAATGAAAAACTGTTTTTT. Protein sequence: CASQVDGTVNEKLFF.

The table lists this clonotype with a few counts. V and J are TRBV27 and TRBJ1-4; possible D gene TRBD1, 5 bases. The length of the CDR3 is 16 residues. Germline CDR1 and CDR2: MNHEY and SMNVEV (reference sequence). The V end was cut by 5 bases, the J end by 8 bases, with 21 bases between. The CDR3 loop is CASSPLSGGAHEKLFF. Here the CDR3 DNA reads TGTGCCAGCAGTCCACTTTCGGGAGGGGCGCACGAAAAACTGTTTTTT.

The chain employs TRBV6-1 and TRBJ2-1; TRBD2 matches 7 bases. V lost 7 bases and J lost 8; bases outside the gene matches: 5. There are 12 residues in the CDR3. Germline V gene data show CDR1 as MNHNS and CDR2 as SASEGT. The CDR3 spells CASTPAGHEQFF. CDR3 sequence (DNA): TGTGCCAGCACCCCAGCGGGACATGAGCAGTTCTTC.

This clonotype was recorded many times. The J gene is TRBJ2-1, the V gene TRBV7-8; 11 bases are a match to TRBD2. Germline CDR1 and CDR2: SGHVS and FQNEAQ. This CDR3 comprises 20 residues. Trimming cost V 2 bases and J 4 bases; bases outside gene matches: 16. CDR3 sequence reads: CASSLRLAGGSIWEYNEQFF. The CDR3 DNA reads TGTGCCAGCAGCTTACGCCTAGCGGGAGGCTCGATCTGGGAATACAATGAGCAGTTCTTC. Full variable domain (rest looked up from reference TRBV7-8 and TRBJ2-1): GAGVSQSPRYKVAKRGQDVALRCDPISGHVSLFWYQQALGQGPEFLTYFQNEAQLDKSGLPSDRFFAERPEGSVSTLKIQRTQQEDSAVYLCASSLRLAGGSIWEYNEQFFGPGTRLTVL.

This clonotype was counted at least ten times. The chain's CDR3 is CSVEAGARTDTQYF. The DNA of the CDR3 is TGCAGCGTTGAGGCTGGGGCCCGCACAGATACGCAGTATTTT. The chain joins TRBV29-1 to TRBJ2-3, with TRBD1 as a possible D gene (5 bases). This CDR3 is 14 amino acids long. Looked up from germline, CDR1 is SQVTM and CDR2 is ANQGSEA. V lost 3 bases to trimming and J lost 1 base, with 11 bases between them.

This clonotype was detected a few times. J is TRBJ2-7 and V is TRBV10-3, with 8 bases aligning to TRBD2. Trimming cost V 6 bases and J 6 bases; bases outside gene matches: 1. CDR1 is ENHRY, CDR2 SYGVKD, per germline. The CDR3 is 11 amino acids. The CDR3 region has the DNA TGTGCCATCAGCGGGGGGGGCGAGCAGTACTTC. Amino acids: CAISGGGEQYF.

This clonotype has only a few counts. V is TRBV7-9 and J is TRBJ2-2; D not resolved. V gave up 4 bases and J gave up 6 bases, with 9 bases separating them. From germline, CDR1 is SEHNR and CDR2 FQNEAQ (reference sequence). This CDR3 comprises 13 residues. CDR3: CASSSDAAGELFF. The CDR3 DNA is TGTGCCAGCAGCTCAGACGCGGCCGGGGAGCTGTTTTTT.

The chain uses TRBV11-1 and TRBJ1-2; 7 nucleotides line up with TRBD1. Germline trimming cut 4 bases from V and 5 bases from J; bases unmatched to any gene: 25. The CDR3 runs to 20 residues. CDR1 and CDR2 (germline): SGHAT, FQDESV (reference sequence). CDR3 bases: TGTGCCAGCAGCTCGTACAAGCAAACTACAACCGGGACAGCTTCTTATGGCTACACCTTC. This codes for CASSSYKQTTTGTASYGYTF.

DNA for the CDR3: TGTGCCATCAGTGGGACAACTAATGAAAAACTGTTTTTT. It is translated as CAISGTTNEKLFF. The rearrangement uses TRBV10-3 and TRBJ1-4; D not certain. Germline-derived CDR1 and CDR2 are ENHRY and SYGVKD. V shed 4 bases and J shed 0 bases, with 3 bases lying between them. The length of the CDR3 is 13 residues.

In the case of this clonotype: A clone one base away is much larger, so this may be a read error. This chain connects TRBV6-1 to TRBJ2-1, with 9 bases identical to TRBD2. The length of the CDR3 is 15 residues. The germline V gene has CDR1 MNHNS and CDR2 SASEGT. The CDR3 reads CASRPVVAGDNGQFF. CDR3 in DNA: TGTGCCAGCAGGCCCGTGGTAGCGGGAGACAATGGGCAGTTCTTC.

This clonotype occurred a few times. The V call is TRBV30, the J call TRBJ1-3; D unclear. Germline CDR1 reads GTSNPN; CDR2 reads SVGIG (reference sequence). The CDR3 length is 13 residues. V lost 3 bases and J lost 5, with 11 bases in between. For the CDR3, the DNA is TGTGCCTGGAGGGGAGCTTTTCGAAACACCATATATTTT. Protein: CAWRGAFRNTIYF.

J is TRBJ2-7 and V is TRBV2; tentative D call: TRBD2 (6 bases). Germline V lookup: CDR1 SNHLY, CDR2 FYNNEI. This CDR3 contains 15 residues. V was shortened by 8 bases and J by 2 bases, with 19 bases between the two germline ends. The CDR3 region has the DNA TGTGCCAGCCGGGAGTGGGGCAGTGTCACCTACGAGCAGTACTTC. As protein: CASREWGSVTYEQYF.

This clonotype was found a few times. The V and J genes are TRBV20-1 and TRBJ1-2; no clear D. Germline loops: CDR1 DFQATT, CDR2 SNEGSKA (reference sequence). Trimming stripped 4 bases from V and 6 bases from J, with 12 bases between. The CDR3 length is 12 residues. CDR3 coding DNA: TGCAGTGCTACAATGTCCGCGGATGGCTACACCTTC. This translates into CSATMSADGYTF.

This clonotype was detected a few times. The chain links TRBV20-1 to TRBJ2-5; the D gene is possibly TRBD2 (6 bases). Trimming stripped 7 bases from V and 3 bases from J, with 12 bases between. Germline V gene sequence: CDR1 DFQATT, CDR2 SNEGSKA (reference sequence). The CDR3 is 12 amino acids. The CDR3 is CSGGRREETQYF. CDR3 nucleotides: TGCAGTGGGGGCAGGAGGGAAGAGACCCAGTACTTC.

There are a few counts of this clonotype. The rearrangement uses TRBV7-6 and TRBJ2-2, with 14 bases matching TRBD2. The CDR3 consists of 18 residues. The V gene end was trimmed by 4 bases and the J gene end by 5 bases; junction bases not matched to a gene: 9. The germline gives CDR1 SGHVS, CDR2 FNYEAQ. The CDR3 reads CASSSRWTSGRSTGELFF. CDR3 coding DNA: TGTGCCAGCAGCTCACGCTGGACTAGCGGGAGGTCAACCGGGGAGCTGTTTTTT.

In DNA form, the CDR3 reads TGTGCCAGCAGCGTAGAATTGAAAAGCGAGCAGTACTTC. Its translation: CASSVELKSEQYF. The chain recombines TRBV9 with TRBJ2-7; no firm D call. Germline values: CDR1 SGDLS, CDR2 YYNGEE. Trimming shortened V by 0 bases and J by 6 bases, and 10 bases separated the two germline ends. The CDR3 has 13 amino acids.

In its sample, this clonotype was seen many times. The V call is TRBV28, the J call TRBJ1-1; D unresolved. Germline V gene data show CDR1 as MDHEN and CDR2 as SYDVKM. The CDR3 sequence is 13 residues long. V lost 5 bases, J lost 3 bases, and 10 bases lay in between. CDR3 amino acids: CASSPGRYTEAFF. The CDR3 bases are TGTGCCAGCAGTCCCGGACGGTACACTGAAGCTTTCTTT. The full variable domain, with the rest looked up from reference TRBV28 and TRBJ1-1, is DVKVTQSSRYLVKRTGEKVFLECVQDMDHENMFWYRQDPGLGLRLIYFSYDVKMKEKGDIPEGYSVSREKKERFSLILESASTNQTSMYLCASSPGRYTEAFFGQGTRLTVV.

The chain employs TRBV15 and TRBJ2-7; 10 bases are a match to TRBD2. The CDR3 totals 15 residues. Trimming took 0 bases from V and 4 from J; bases not matched to a gene: 3. Germline CDR1 reads LNHNV; CDR2 reads YYDKDF (reference sequence). The CDR3 DNA reads TGTGCCACCAGCAGAGAGGCTAGCGGGAGATACGAGCAGTACTTC. Encoded protein: CATSREASGRYEQYF.

This clonotype was observed many times. The chain uses TRBV3-1 and TRBJ2-3; 11 bases fit TRBD2. With V trimmed by 4 bases and J by 2 bases, 5 bases remained unmatched. Germline CDR1 LGHDT, CDR2 YNNKEL (reference sequence). CDR3 length: 16 residues. DNA of the CDR3: TGTGCCAGCAGCCCCTTAGCGGGAGGGACCACAGATACGCAGTATTTT. It encodes CASSPLAGGTTDTQYF.

The J gene is TRBJ2-7, the V gene TRBV20-1; possibly TRBD1 for D (7 bases). The CDR3 contains 14 residues. V lost 5 bases and J 9 bases, leaving 23 bases between the germline ends. Per germline, CDR1 DFQATT and CDR2 SNEGSKA (reference sequence). The CDR3 sequence: CSAPRGDTPAGQYF. The CDR3 DNA follows: TGCAGTGCTCCCAGGGGGGACACCCCCGCGGGGCAGTACTTC.

There are many counts of this clonotype. This rearrangement joins TRBV27 to TRBJ1-2; D might be TRBD1 (6 bases). The CDR3 is made up of 14 amino acids. Germline V gene sequence: CDR1 MNHEY, CDR2 SMNVEV (reference sequence). The V end was cut by 5 bases, the J end by 10 bases, with 20 bases between. Here the CDR3 DNA reads TGTGCCAGCAGTCACAACGGACAGCATATGGACTACACCTTC. It is translated as CASSHNGQHMDYTF.

This clonotype was counted many times. V gene TRBV28 combines with J gene TRBJ2-2; 7 nucleotides agree with TRBD2. Germline values: CDR1 MDHEN, CDR2 SYDVKM. This CDR3 is built from 16 residues. The trim removed 3 bases at V and 6 bases at J, leaving 10 bases unmatched. The CDR3 sequence: CASSLRAGVSAGELFF. The CDR3 bases are TGTGCCAGCAGTTTGAGGGCGGGAGTAAGTGCCGGGGAGCTGTTTTTT.

This clonotype was detected a few times. The gene calls are TRBV3-1 and TRBJ2-1; a possible D gene is TRBD2 (5 bases). Deletions cut 0 bases from V and 8 bases from J, with 20 bases between. The CDR3 covers 17 residues. In germline, CDR1 is LGHDT, CDR2 YNNKEL (reference sequence). CDR3: CASSQDPLARFADEQFF. The DNA for the CDR3 is TGTGCCAGCAGCCAAGATCCCCTAGCCCGATTCGCCGATGAGCAGTTCTTC.

This clonotype was recorded at least ten times. This chain connects TRBV12-3 or TRBV12-4 to TRBJ2-1, with 7 bases that match TRBD1. V lost 6 bases to trimming and J lost 12 bases; unmatched junction nucleotides: 11. The CDR3 covers 13 residues. The DNA of the CDR3 is TGTGCCAGCAGCGGGACAGCCCTACGCCCGCAGTTCTTC. Translation gives CASSGTALRPQFF.

This rearrangement joins TRBV15 to TRBJ1-5; D unclear. CDR1 LNHNV and CDR2 YYDKDF come from the germline V gene (reference sequence). The CDR3 extends over 14 amino acids. Trimming removed 0 bases from V and 6 bases from J, with 9 bases in between. The CDR3 DNA follows: TGTGCCACCAGCAGAGACGACGGTACTCAGCCCCAGCATTTT. This translates into CATSRDDGTQPQHF.

The sample holds many counts of this clonotype. V usage is TRBV28 and J usage is TRBJ2-4; D may correspond to TRBD1 or TRBD2 (5 bases each). The germline V and J ends were trimmed by 9 bases and 1 base, with 22 bases remaining between them. The CDR3 runs 17 residues. Germline loops: CDR1 MDHEN, CDR2 SYDVKM. CDR3 bases: TGTGCCAGTGACGGGAAAGATTGGGGGAAGGCCAAAAACATTCAGTACTTC. Encoded protein: CASDGKDWGKAKNIQYF.

CDR3 nucleotides: TGCGCCAGCAGCTTGGGGGCGGATGCCGTCGGCGAGCAGTACTTC. Translating it yields CASSLGADAVGEQYF. The gene calls are TRBV5-1 and TRBJ2-7; D is undetermined. The CDR3 runs to 15 residues. Germline V gene lookup returns CDR1 SGHRS and CDR2 YFSETQ. Trimming left V 0 bases short and J 6 bases short, with 16 bases between.

The sample holds many counts of this clonotype. The V and J genes are TRBV28 and TRBJ1-5; possible D gene TRBD1, 5 bases. The V end was cut by 7 bases, the J end by 4 bases, with 17 bases between. CDR1 MDHEN and CDR2 SYDVKM come from the germline V gene. The CDR3 is 15 residues long. For the CDR3, the DNA is TGTGCCAGCATGCAGGGTGTAGAAGGTAATCAGCCCCAGCATTTT. It encodes CASMQGVEGNQPQHF. Full variable domain (rest looked up from reference TRBV28 and TRBJ1-5): DVKVTQSSRYLVKRTGEKVFLECVQDMDHENMFWYRQDPGLGLRLIYFSYDVKMKEKGDIPEGYSVSREKKERFSLILESASTNQTSMYLCASMQGVEGNQPQHFGDGTRLSIL.

The genes are TRBV7-9 and TRBJ2-2; 9 bases are a match to TRBD1. V was clipped by 6 bases and J by 6 bases; unmatched bases: 8. Germline-derived CDR1 and CDR2 are SEHNR and FQNEAQ (reference sequence). This CDR3 has 15 amino acids. The CDR3 loop is CASRTQGAMAGELFF. For the CDR3, the DNA is TGTGCCAGCAGGACACAGGGGGCGATGGCCGGGGAGCTGTTTTTT.